The present TCR beta chain was sequenced within a study of CD8+ T cells in alopecia areata. Overall study results and limits: Tofacitinib did not eliminate many expanded lesional clones from scalp or blood.

Treatment meaning: oral pan-JAK inhibitor, 5-10 mg twice daily. Peripheral blood and lesional scalp punch biopsies came from alopecia areata patients. Extraction of RNA preceded its reverse transcription into cDNA, which served as the sequencing template. Assay used: immunoSEQ multiplex PCR; TCRdb lists only in-frame clones, some missing. The profile shows 150,000 to 200,000 clones, about three fifths of them singletons. With regard to this clone: Its target is not known.

CDR1 is MNHNS, CDR2 SASEGT, per germline. Trimming cost V 4 bases and J 3 bases; bases outside gene matches: 8. CDR3 length equals 15 residues. J is TRBJ2-7 and V is TRBV6-1; TRBD1 matches 8 bases. The receptor's source is a human donor with alopecia areata. The sample was CD4+ T cells sorted from blood, taken at week 4, from a patient treated with tofacitinib. For the CDR3, the DNA is TGTGCCAGCAGTGCGAACCGGGACAGGATCTACGAGCAGTACTTC. This codes for CASSANRDRIYEQYF.